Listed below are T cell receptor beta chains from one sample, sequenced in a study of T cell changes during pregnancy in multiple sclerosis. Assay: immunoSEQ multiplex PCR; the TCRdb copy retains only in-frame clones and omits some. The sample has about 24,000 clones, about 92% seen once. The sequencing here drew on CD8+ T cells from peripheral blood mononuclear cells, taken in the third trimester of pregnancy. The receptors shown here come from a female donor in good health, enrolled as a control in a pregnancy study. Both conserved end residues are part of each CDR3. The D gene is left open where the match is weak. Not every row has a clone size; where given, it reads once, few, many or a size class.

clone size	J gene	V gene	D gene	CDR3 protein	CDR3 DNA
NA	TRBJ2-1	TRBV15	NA	CATSSPSRPYNEQFF	TGTGCCACCAGCAGTCCTAGCAGACCCTACAATGAGCAGTTCTTC
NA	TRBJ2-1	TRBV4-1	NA	CASSQDYSLNEQFF	TGCGCCAGCAGCCAAGATTACAGCCTAAATGAGCAGTTCTTC
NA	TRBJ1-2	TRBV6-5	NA	CASSPMGADGYTF	TGTGCCAGCAGCCCCATGGGGGCGGATGGCTACACCTTC
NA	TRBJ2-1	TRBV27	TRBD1	CASSFQGASGEQFF	TGTGCCAGCAGTTTTCAGGGGGCTTCGGGTGAGCAGTTCTTC
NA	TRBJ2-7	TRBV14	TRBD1	CASSQPGQGTPAYEQYF	TGTGCCAGCAGCCAACCGGGACAGGGAACCCCTGCTTACGAGCAGTACTTC
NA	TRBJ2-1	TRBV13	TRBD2	CASRNLAGGRNEQFF	TGTGCCAGCAGGAATCTAGCGGGAGGGAGAAATGAGCAGTTCTTC
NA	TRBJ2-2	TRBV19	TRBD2	CASSPSGRDTGELFF	TGTGCCAGTAGCCCTAGCGGGAGGGACACCGGGGAGCTGTTTTTT
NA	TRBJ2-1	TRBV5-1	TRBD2	CASSLKGLAGINEQFF	TGCGCCAGCAGCTTGAAAGGGCTAGCGGGTATCAATGAGCAGTTCTTC
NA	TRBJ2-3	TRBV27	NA	CASSLSASATHTDTQYF	TGTGCCAGCAGTTTATCAGCGTCAGCGACCCACACAGATACGCAGTATTTT
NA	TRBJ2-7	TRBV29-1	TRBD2	CSVRLAENYEQYF	TGCAGCGTTAGACTAGCGGAGAACTACGAGCAGTACTTC
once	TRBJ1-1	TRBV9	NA	CASSVDRMNTEAFF	TGTGCCAGCAGCGTGGACAGAATGAACACTGAAGCTTTCTTT
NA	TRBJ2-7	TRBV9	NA	CASSGASSQPYEQYF	TGTGCCAGCAGCGGGGCCTCGAGTCAGCCCTACGAGCAGTACTTC
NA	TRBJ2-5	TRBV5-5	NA	CASSLVYQETQYF	TGTGCCAGCAGCTTGGTATACCAAGAGACCCAGTACTTC
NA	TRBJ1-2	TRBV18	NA	CASSPGPSRDIYGYTF	TGTGCCAGCTCACCCGGGCCGTCCCGGGACATTTATGGCTACACCTTC
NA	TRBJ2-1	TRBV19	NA	CASSIGYRAGGHDEQFF	TGTGCCAGTAGTATAGGGTACAGGGCTGGGGGTCACGATGAGCAGTTCTTC
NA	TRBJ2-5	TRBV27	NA	CASRGLGETQYF	TGTGCCAGCAGAGGACTGGGGGAGACCCAGTACTTC
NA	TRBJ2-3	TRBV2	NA	CASTPTLSGSTDTQYF	TGTGCCAGCACCCCCACGTTGTCAGGTAGCACAGATACGCAGTATTTT
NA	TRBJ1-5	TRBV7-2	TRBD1	CASSSNRDRNQPQHF	TGTGCCAGCAGCTCAAACCGGGACAGAAATCAGCCCCAGCATTTT
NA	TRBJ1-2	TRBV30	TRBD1	CAWSVPDRGYGYTF	TGTGCCTGGAGTGTACCCGACAGGGGGTATGGCTACACCTTC
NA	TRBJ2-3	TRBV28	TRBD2	CASRRLAGPLDTQYF	TGTGCCAGCAGGCGGCTAGCGGGGCCCCTAGATACGCAGTATTTT
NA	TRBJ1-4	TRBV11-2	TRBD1	CASSARQGSSNEKLFF	TGTGCCAGCAGCGCCAGACAGGGTTCGTCTAATGAAAAACTGTTTTTT
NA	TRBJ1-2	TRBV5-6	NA	CASSFSVYTF	TGTGCCAGCAGCTTTAGCGTCTACACCTTC
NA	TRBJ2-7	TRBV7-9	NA	CASSPYFYEQYF	TGTGCCAGCAGCCCTTATTTTTACGAGCAGTACTTC
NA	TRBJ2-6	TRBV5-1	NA	CASSLGSGRSGANVLTF	TGCGCCAGCAGCTTGGGTTCAGGGCGTTCTGGGGCCAACGTCCTGACTTTC
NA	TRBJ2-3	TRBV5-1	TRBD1	CASSRLQGSSPDTQYF	TGCGCCAGCAGCCGATTACAGGGGAGCTCCCCAGATACGCAGTATTTT
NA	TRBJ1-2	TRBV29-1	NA	CSVEGGGAPDGGYGYTF	TGCAGCGTTGAAGGCGGGGGGGCTCCAGATGGTGGGTATGGCTACACCTTC
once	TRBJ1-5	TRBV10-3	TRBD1	CAISEATGRNQPQHF	TGTGCCATCAGTGAGGCGACAGGGCGAAATCAGCCCCAGCATTTT
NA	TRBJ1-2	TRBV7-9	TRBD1	CASSPRTGYGYTF	TGTGCCAGCAGCCCCCGGACAGGGTACGGCTACACCTTC
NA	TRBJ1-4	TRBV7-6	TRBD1	CASSHRGEGEKLFF	TGTGCCAGCAGCCACAGGGGAGAGGGGGAAAAACTGTTTTTT
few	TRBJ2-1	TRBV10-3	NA	CAISEAGYYNEQFF	TGTGCCATCAGTGAGGCGGGTTACTACAATGAGCAGTTCTTC
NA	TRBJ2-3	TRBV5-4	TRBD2	CASTYSGGPVWTQYF	TGTGCCAGCACCTATAGCGGGGGCCCGGTGTGGACGCAGTATTTT
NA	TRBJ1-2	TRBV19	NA	CASSINGGVFGYTF	TGTGCCAGTAGTATCAACGGGGGGGTCTTTGGCTACACCTTC